Following are 25 T cell receptor beta chains from one sample sequenced in a study of cytomegalovirus exposure and HLA in healthy donors (dated by TCRdb to about 2017). The library was obtained by the immunoSEQ multiplex PCR assay. A mixture of 60 forward primers for TCR Vbeta segments and 13 reverse primers for TCR Jbeta segments was used in the multiplex PCR. Not all clones reach the TCRdb copy of this immuneACCESS table, which keeps in-frame sequences only. Checked studies attribute under half of the gap to unresolved V genes and leave the rest unexplained. This sample has approximately 100,000 clones in its table, and about 68% of those were observed once. Clones ranked in the top ten supply 3% to 4% of the sample. Input material: PBMCs. These receptors were obtained from a man younger than 45 in good health and CMV-seropositive.

CDR3 amino acids: CSVKTPLTSASTDTQYF. The CDR3 DNA reads TGCAGCGTCAAAACCCCCCTAACTAGCGCAAGCACAGATACGCAGTATTTT. The chain links TRBV29-1 to TRBJ2-3; 7 nucleotides align to TRBD2. CDR3 size: 17 residues. J lost 0 bases, V lost 6 bases, and 15 bases had no gene match. Germline values: CDR1 SQVTM, CDR2 ANQGSEA.

This clone was found a few times. The chain has TRBV7-2 and TRBJ2-7, with 7 nucleotides matching TRBD2. Germline CDR1 reads SGHTA; CDR2 reads FQGNSA. V shed 5 bases, J shed 2 bases, and the junction held 12 bases outside the gene matches. The CDR3 loop spans 16 amino acids. The CDR3 loop is CASSLARGGGPYEQYF. The CDR3 DNA reads TGTGCCAGCAGCCTGGCGAGGGGCGGGGGTCCCTACGAGCAGTACTTC.

CDR3 nucleotide sequence: TGTGCCAGCTCCTCCGGGGTGAACACTGAAGCTTTCTTT. Its translation: CASSSGVNTEAFF. This chain joins TRBV2 and TRBJ1-1; no clear D. Trimming pared 8 bases from V and 0 bases from J, leaving 10 bases between. CDR1 and CDR2 (germline): SNHLY, FYNNEI. This CDR3 has 13 amino acids.

This chain joins TRBV7-6 and TRBJ2-2; 7 bases fit TRBD2. Germline lookup yields CDR1 SGHVS and CDR2 FNYEAQ. The CDR3 has 17 amino acids. J lost 2 bases, V lost 0 bases, and 6 bases had no gene match. The CDR3 region is CASSLAGAGLNTGELFF. The CDR3 coding sequence is TGTGCCAGCAGCTTAGCCGGAGCGGGGCTAAACACCGGGGAGCTGTTTTTT.

This clone has just one count. This sequence joins TRBV4-1 and TRBJ1-1; possibly TRBD1 for D (5 bases). CDR3 length equals 13 residues. V was pared by 5 bases and J by 6 bases, with 13 bases between. The germline gives CDR1 MGHRA, CDR2 YSYEKL. The CDR3 DNA reads TGCGCCAGCAGCAGAGGAGGGACGTCTGAAGCTTTCTTT. This encodes CASSRGGTSEAFF.

The gene calls are TRBV9 and TRBJ2-3, with D perhaps TRBD2 (5 bases). Trimming took 4 bases from V and 1 from J, leaving 10 bases between them. CDR1 and CDR2 (germline): SGDLS, YYNGEE. This CDR3 region has 14 residues. The DNA of the CDR3 is TGTGCCAGCAGCCCGGGGAGCGGCACAGATACGCAGTATTTT. This gives the protein CASSPGSGTDTQYF.

The chain carries TRBV27 and TRBJ1-1; D not certain. The V gene's germline CDR1 is MNHEY and CDR2 SMNVEV (reference sequence). CDR3 length equals 14 residues. With 0 bases removed from V and 0 bases from J, the gap between germline ends came to 5 bases. The CDR3 DNA follows: TGTGCCAGCAGTTTATCCCCTATGAACACTGAAGCTTTCTTT. This gives the protein CASSLSPMNTEAFF.

This clone was counted a single time. A read error may produce the germline difference seen at one junction end. The chain is built from TRBV7-9 and TRBJ2-5, with D possibly being TRBD1 or TRBD2 (5 bases each). Germline CDR1 and CDR2: SEHNR and FQNEAQ (reference sequence). CDR3 length: 17 amino acids. The CDR3 protein is CSSSRVLKEVSRETQYF. The DNA for the CDR3 is TGTTCCAGCAGCAGGGTCCTAAAGGAGGTGTCCAGAGAGACCCAGTACTTC. Complete variable domain (other parts from reference TRBV7-9 and TRBJ2-5): DTGVSQNPRHKITKRGQNVTFRCDPISEHNRLYWYRQTLGQGPEFLTYFQNEAQLEKSRLLSDRFSAERPKGSFSTLEIQRTEQGDSAMYLCSSSRVLKEVSRETQYFGPGTRLLVL.

This clone was counted between two and nine times. The genes are TRBV9 and TRBJ1-2; 8 bases are a match to TRBD1. V trimming: 2 bases; J trimming: 2 bases; junction bases outside the gene matches: 2. Germline V gene lookup returns CDR1 SGDLS and CDR2 YYNGEE. The length of the CDR3 is 14 residues. For the CDR3, the DNA is TGTGCCAGCAGCGTGGGACAGGCGAACTATGGCTACACCTTC. Protein: CASSVGQANYGYTF.

The J gene is TRBJ1-2, the V gene TRBV9, with 9 nucleotides matching TRBD1. V was pared by 2 bases and J by 6 bases, with 8 bases of the junction left unmatched. This CDR3 is 15 amino acids long. Germline V lookup: CDR1 SGDLS, CDR2 YYNGEE. The DNA of the CDR3 is TGTGCCAGCAGCGTGAACCTACAGGGGGCGGATGGCTACACCTTC. Its protein is CASSVNLQGADGYTF.

This clone appeared a few times. V gene TRBV29-1 combines with J gene TRBJ2-3; tentative D call: TRBD2 (6 bases). Per the germline V gene, CDR1 is SQVTM and CDR2 is ANQGSEA. The V end lost 4 bases, the J end lost 3 bases, and 8 bases lay between the germline ends. CDR3 length: 12 amino acids. CDR3 sequence reads: CSVGLGTDTQYF. The CDR3 DNA reads TGCAGCGTTGGACTAGGAACAGATACGCAGTATTTT.

This chain connects TRBV11-2 to TRBJ2-3, with 8 positions matching TRBD2. The CDR3 runs to 15 residues. Per germline, CDR1 SGHAT and CDR2 FQNNGV. With V trimmed by 2 bases and J by 0 bases, 1 base remained unmatched. The CDR3 spells CASSLSGGSTDTQYF. Here the CDR3 DNA reads TGTGCCAGCAGCTTATCGGGGGGGAGCACAGATACGCAGTATTTT.

In this sample, this clone turned up once. The chain recombines TRBV2 with TRBJ2-3, with TRBD2 matching over 7 bases. The CDR3 consists of 14 residues. J lost 3 bases, V lost 3 bases, and 3 bases had no gene match. Germline CDR1 reads SNHLY; CDR2 reads FYNNEI. The CDR3 DNA sequence: TGTGCCAGCAGTGACGGGGGGTGGACAGATACGCAGTATTTT. It yields the protein CASSDGGWTDTQYF.

The chain combines TRBV5-6 with TRBJ2-3; D perhaps matches TRBD2 (5 bases). This CDR3 is built from 16 residues. Germline CDR1 SGHDT, CDR2 YYEEEE. The V end was cut by 4 bases, the J end by 1 base, with 16 bases between. In DNA, the CDR3 is TGTGCCAGCAGCACGAGGGTCGTGGTCGGCACAGATACGCAGTATTTT. It specifies CASSTRVVVGTDTQYF.

A few counts support this clone. The genes are TRBV5-1 and TRBJ2-3, with D maybe TRBD1 (5 bases). In germline, CDR1 is SGHRS, CDR2 YFSETQ. V lost 2 bases, J lost 3 bases, and 10 bases lay in between. CDR3 size: 14 residues. The CDR3 DNA is TGCGCCAGCAGCTTCACAGGAAGTACAGATACGCAGTATTTT. Encoded protein: CASSFTGSTDTQYF. The full variable domain, in which reference TRBV5-1 and TRBJ2-3 provide the parts outside the CDR3, is KAGVTQTPRYLIKTRGQQVTLSCSPISGHRSVSWYQQTPGQGLQFLFEYFSETQRNKGNFPGRFSGRQFSNSRSEMNVSTLELGDSALYLCASSFTGSTDTQYFGPGTRLTVL.

The chain couples TRBV19 to TRBJ2-7; D is uncertain. This CDR3 is 13 amino acids long. Between the trimmed V and J ends, which lost 4 bases and 2 bases, there was a span of 9 bases. Per the germline V gene, CDR1 is LNHDA and CDR2 is SQIVND (reference sequence). In DNA, the CDR3 is TGTGCCAGTAGTAGACCTGGAGCCTACGAGCAGTACTTC. Translation gives CASSRPGAYEQYF.

With respect to this clone: Other DNA sequences from this sample encode an identical CDR3 as well. This chain links TRBV19 with TRBJ2-3; 9 bases agree with TRBD2. This CDR3 spans 13 amino acids. J was trimmed by 3 bases and V by 6 bases; bases with no gene match: 1. The V gene's germline CDR1 is LNHDA and CDR2 SQIVND (reference sequence). The CDR3 DNA follows: TGTGCCAGTAGGACTAGCGGTACAGATACGCAGTATTTT. Amino acid sequence: CASRTSGTDTQYF.

V and J are TRBV2 and TRBJ1-2; 7 nucleotides align to TRBD1. CDR1 is SNHLY and CDR2 is FYNNEI in the germline V gene. V shed 8 bases, J shed 7 bases, and the junction held 10 bases outside the gene matches. The CDR3 totals 13 residues. DNA for the CDR3: TGTGCCAGCCGACAGGGAGGAACTACTGGCTACACCTTC. Protein sequence: CASRQGGTTGYTF.

The chain has TRBV7-2 and TRBJ2-7, with TRBD1 identical over 9 bases. V lost 5 bases, J lost 0 bases, and 5 bases stayed unmatched. CDR3 length: 15 residues. Germline V gene data show CDR1 as SGHTA and CDR2 as FQGNSA. CDR3 residues: CASSPWTGASYEQYF. The CDR3 nucleotides read TGTGCCAGCAGCCCCTGGACAGGGGCCTCCTACGAGCAGTACTTC.

The chain recombines TRBV7-8 with TRBJ2-5; 8 bases map to TRBD2. This CDR3 comprises 15 residues. V shed 1 base and J 4 bases; nucleotides not matched to a gene: 5. CDR1 is SGHVS and CDR2 is FQNEAQ in the germline V gene. DNA of the CDR3: TGTGCCAGCAGCTTAGTCGGGGGGGCAGGAGAGACCCAGTACTTC. Its translation: CASSLVGGAGETQYF.

The V call is TRBV2, the J call TRBJ1-3; 8 bases match TRBD1. CDR1 and CDR2 (germline): SNHLY, FYNNEI. J gave up 0 bases and V 3 bases, and 4 bases lay outside the gene matches. The CDR3 loop spans 16 amino acids. This chain's CDR3 is CASSEGQVFSGNTIYF. The CDR3 region has the DNA TGTGCCAGCAGTGAGGGACAGGTATTCTCTGGAAACACCATATATTTT. The variable domain in full, with the rest retrieved from reference TRBV2 and TRBJ1-3, is EPEVTQTPSHQVTQMGQEVILRCVPISNHLYFYWYRQILGQKVEFLVSFYNNEISEKSEIFDDQFSVERPDGSNFTLKIRSTKLEDSAMYFCASSEGQVFSGNTIYFGEGSWLTVV.

The chain links TRBV19 to TRBJ1-5; possibly TRBD1 for D (6 bases). This CDR3 has 14 amino acids. Trimming stripped 6 bases from V and 7 bases from J, with 16 bases between. In germline, CDR1 is LNHDA, CDR2 SQIVND (reference sequence). The CDR3 sequence: CASRISGAPQPQHF. DNA of the CDR3: TGTGCCAGTAGGATATCAGGGGCCCCGCAGCCCCAGCATTTT.

V usage is TRBV18 and J usage is TRBJ2-3; possibly TRBD1 for D (6 bases). The V end lost 3 bases, the J end lost 1 base, and 14 bases lay between the germline ends. CDR3 size: 16 residues. Germline V gene data show CDR1 as KGHSH and CDR2 as LQKENI. The CDR3 loop is CASSPTRGEGTDTQYF. DNA for the CDR3: TGTGCCAGCTCACCCACCAGGGGAGAAGGCACAGATACGCAGTATTTT.

The chain employs TRBV27 and TRBJ2-2; possible D gene TRBD1, 5 bases. This CDR3 comprises 13 residues. Looked up from germline, CDR1 is MNHEY and CDR2 is SMNVEV (reference sequence). V lost 6 bases, J lost 4 bases, and 9 bases lay in between. DNA for the CDR3: TGTGCCAGCAGCCTTACAGGCACCGGGGAGCTGTTTTTT. Amino acid sequence: CASSLTGTGELFF.

This sequence joins TRBV18 and TRBJ1-2; TRBD1 agrees at 10 bases. V shed 1 base, J shed 3 bases, and the junction held 2 bases outside the gene matches. This CDR3 is 15 amino acids long. CDR1 and CDR2 from the germline V gene are KGHSH and LQKENI. CDR3 amino acids: CASSPQGQGYYGYTF. The CDR3 nucleotides are TGTGCCAGCTCACCACAGGGACAGGGGTACTATGGCTACACCTTC.